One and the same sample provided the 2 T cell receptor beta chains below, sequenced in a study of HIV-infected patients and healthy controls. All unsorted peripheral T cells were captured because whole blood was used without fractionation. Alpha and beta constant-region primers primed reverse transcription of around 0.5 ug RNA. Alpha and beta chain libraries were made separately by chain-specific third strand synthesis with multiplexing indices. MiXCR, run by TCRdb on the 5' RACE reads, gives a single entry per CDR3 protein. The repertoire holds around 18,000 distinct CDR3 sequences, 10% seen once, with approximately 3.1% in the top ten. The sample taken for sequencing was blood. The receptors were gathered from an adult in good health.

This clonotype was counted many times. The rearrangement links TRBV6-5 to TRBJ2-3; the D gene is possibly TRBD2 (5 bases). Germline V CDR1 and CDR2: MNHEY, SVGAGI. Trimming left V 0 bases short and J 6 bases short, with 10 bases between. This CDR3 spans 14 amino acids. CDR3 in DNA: TGTGCCAGCAGTTACTCGGGAGCCGGCGATACGCAGTATTTT. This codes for CASSYSGAGDTQYF.

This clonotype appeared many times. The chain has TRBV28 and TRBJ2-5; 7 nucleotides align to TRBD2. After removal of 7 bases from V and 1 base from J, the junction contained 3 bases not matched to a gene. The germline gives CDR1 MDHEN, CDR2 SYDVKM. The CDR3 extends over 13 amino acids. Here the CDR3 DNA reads TGTGCCAGCACCCGCGGGAGCCAAGAGACCCAGTACTTC. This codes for CASTRGSQETQYF.